The rows below give T cell receptor beta chains drawn from one sample of a study of CD4+ T cells in melanoma. The protocol was immunoSEQ multiplex PCR, while the TCRdb copy is restricted to in-frame clones and leaves out a portion. Here the sample spans 20,000 to 25,000 clones, roughly 80% being singletons. The sample taken for sequencing was cells from a culture (not recorded whether cultured in vitro). These receptors came from a human donor with melanoma. Both conserved end residues are part of each CDR3. Fields, in order: clone size, V gene, J gene, D gene, CDR3 DNA, CDR3 protein. A D gene is named only where the DNA matches it firmly. Not all rows give a size; the values are once, few, many and, for expanded clones, a class.

clone_size: NA
v_call: TRBV18
j_call: TRBJ1-1
d_call: NA
cdr3_nt: TGTGCCAGCTCACCTGCAAACAGGGCCAAAACTTTCTTT
cdr3_aa: CASSPANRAKTFF

clone_size: NA
v_call: TRBV4-1
j_call: TRBJ1-1
d_call: NA
cdr3_nt: TGCGCCAGCAGCCAATACAGCTGGAACACTGAAGCTTTCTTT
cdr3_aa: CASSQYSWNTEAFF

clone_size: NA
v_call: TRBV6-6
j_call: TRBJ2-7
d_call: TRBD2
cdr3_nt: TGTGCCAGCAGTTACCTGACTAGCGGGGCCTACGAGCAGTACTTC
cdr3_aa: CASSYLTSGAYEQYF

clone_size: NA
v_call: TRBV7-9
j_call: TRBJ1-1
d_call: NA
cdr3_nt: TGTGCCAGCAGCCCCAAACCCGGGGGGCGAATGAACACTGAAGCTTTCTTT
cdr3_aa: CASSPKPGGRMNTEAFF

clone_size: NA
v_call: TRBV5-1
j_call: TRBJ2-1
d_call: TRBD1
cdr3_nt: TGCGCCAGCAGCCCGTGGGGACAGGGAAGGGGAGGCAACAATGAGCAGTTCTTC
cdr3_aa: CASSPWGQGRGGNNEQFF

clone_size: NA
v_call: TRBV7-8
j_call: TRBJ2-7
d_call: NA
cdr3_nt: TGTGCCAGCAGCCAGGGCTTACTCAAGGAGCAGTACTTC
cdr3_aa: CASSQGLLKEQYF

clone_size: NA
v_call: TRBV7-6
j_call: TRBJ2-3
d_call: NA
cdr3_nt: TGTGCCAGCAGCTTAAGCGGCCGGGACTCAGGCACAGATACGCAGTATTTT
cdr3_aa: CASSLSGRDSGTDTQYF

clone_size: once
v_call: TRBV11-2
j_call: TRBJ2-7
d_call: NA
cdr3_nt: TGTGCCAGCACCCCGCTCACTGGGTACTACGAGCAGTACTTC
cdr3_aa: CASTPLTGYYEQYF

clone_size: once
v_call: TRBV27
j_call: TRBJ2-1
d_call: NA
cdr3_nt: TGTGCCAGCAGTGCCTTTATAGAAACCTACAATGAGCAGTTCTTC
cdr3_aa: CASSAFIETYNEQFF

clone_size: few
v_call: TRBV5-4
j_call: TRBJ1-6
d_call: TRBD1
cdr3_nt: TGTGCCAGCAGCTTGGGGGACAGGAATTCACCCCTCCACTTT
cdr3_aa: CASSLGDRNSPLHF

clone_size: few
v_call: TRBV5-4
j_call: TRBJ1-2
d_call: TRBD1
cdr3_nt: TGTGCCAGCAGCTTGACGGGGAAGGGGGCAGATGGCTACACCTTC
cdr3_aa: CASSLTGKGADGYTF

clone_size: NA
v_call: TRBV11-2
j_call: TRBJ2-1
d_call: TRBD2
cdr3_nt: TGTGCCAGCAGTCCCACCGGGCTAGCGGGGGTGAAGCAGTTCTTC
cdr3_aa: CASSPTGLAGVKQFF

clone_size: NA
v_call: TRBV18
j_call: TRBJ2-7
d_call: TRBD1
cdr3_nt: TGTGCCAGCTCACCACGGACAGGGAGATACGAGCAGTACTTC
cdr3_aa: CASSPRTGRYEQYF

clone_size: NA
v_call: TRBV30
j_call: TRBJ1-1
d_call: NA
cdr3_nt: TGTGCCTGGAGTTCTCAGAGGGGATGGATGAACACTGAAGCTTTCTTT
cdr3_aa: CAWSSQRGWMNTEAFF

clone_size: once
v_call: TRBV30
j_call: TRBJ1-5
d_call: NA
cdr3_nt: TGTGCCTGGAGTGTAGAAACAGGGTCGGCTGGGTCCCAGCATTTT
cdr3_aa: CAWSVETGSAGSQHF

clone_size: NA
v_call: TRBV5-1
j_call: TRBJ2-3
d_call: TRBD2
cdr3_nt: TGCGCCAGCACTACTAGCGGTTACACAGATACGCAGTATTTT
cdr3_aa: CASTTSGYTDTQYF

clone_size: NA
v_call: TRBV6-1
j_call: TRBJ1-5
d_call: TRBD1
cdr3_nt: TGTGCCAGCAGTGCCTCCGGGACAGGGAATCAGCCCCAGCATTTT
cdr3_aa: CASSASGTGNQPQHF

clone_size: NA
v_call: TRBV7-3
j_call: TRBJ2-3
d_call: TRBD2
cdr3_nt: TGTGCCAGCAGTTGGACTAGCGGACCAACAGATACGCAGTATTTT
cdr3_aa: CASSWTSGPTDTQYF

clone_size: NA
v_call: TRBV7-9
j_call: TRBJ2-7
d_call: NA
cdr3_nt: TGTGCCAGCAGCTTAGACTCGGGGTCCTACGAGCAGTACTTC
cdr3_aa: CASSLDSGSYEQYF

clone_size: NA
v_call: TRBV6-5
j_call: TRBJ1-4
d_call: NA
cdr3_nt: TGTGCCAGCAGTTACCGCGGGGGTGAGGGTGAAAAACTGTTTTTT
cdr3_aa: CASSYRGGEGEKLFF

clone_size: NA
v_call: TRBV19
j_call: TRBJ1-2
d_call: NA
cdr3_nt: TGTGCCACAGCCATTGACAGGTTCGACAACTATGGCTACACCTTC
cdr3_aa: CATAIDRFDNYGYTF

clone_size: NA
v_call: TRBV10-2
j_call: TRBJ2-1
d_call: NA
cdr3_nt: TGCGCCAGCGGGGGAGGCTGGACTACCTACAATGAGCAGTTCTTC
cdr3_aa: CASGGGWTTYNEQFF

clone_size: NA
v_call: TRBV30
j_call: TRBJ2-1
d_call: NA
cdr3_nt: TGTGCCTGGAGTGCGGGGTCGGTCTTAAATGAGCAGTTCTTC
cdr3_aa: CAWSAGSVLNEQFF

clone_size: few
v_call: TRBV5-1
j_call: TRBJ2-7
d_call: NA
cdr3_nt: TGCGCCAGCAGCCGTCAACAGGCCTACGAGCAGTACTTC
cdr3_aa: CASSRQQAYEQYF

clone_size: NA
v_call: TRBV11-1
j_call: TRBJ1-1
d_call: NA
cdr3_nt: TGTGCCAGCAGCCAGAACAGGATCAACGACCCTAGGTTCACTGAAGCTTTCTTT
cdr3_aa: CASSQNRINDPRFTEAFF

clone_size: NA
v_call: TRBV4-1
j_call: TRBJ1-2
d_call: TRBD1
cdr3_nt: TGCGCCAGCGATCCTGGACAGGGCCCGCCCTATGGCTACACCTTC
cdr3_aa: CASDPGQGPPYGYTF

clone_size: NA
v_call: TRBV7-9
j_call: TRBJ1-2
d_call: NA
cdr3_nt: TGTGCCAGCAGCTCTAATGGTGGTCCTCCAACCTACACCTTC
cdr3_aa: CASSSNGGPPTYTF

clone_size: NA
v_call: TRBV29-1
j_call: TRBJ2-7
d_call: NA
cdr3_nt: TGCAGCGCGAGCTCTGGAGGCGGAGAGAAGTACTTC
cdr3_aa: CSASSGGGEKYF

clone_size: NA
v_call: TRBV14
j_call: TRBJ1-4
d_call: NA
cdr3_nt: TGTGCCAGCAGAGGCAGAGTCGCAATAATTAGTAACTGGCAGACTAATGAAAAACTGTTTTTT
cdr3_aa: CASRGRVAIISNWQTNEKLFF

clone_size: NA
v_call: TRBV9
j_call: TRBJ1-1
d_call: NA
cdr3_nt: TGTGCCAGCAGCGTAGGTCGGGACAACCAAGCTTTCTTT
cdr3_aa: CASSVGRDNQAFF

clone_size: NA
v_call: TRBV15
j_call: TRBJ1-4
d_call: NA
cdr3_nt: TGTGCCACCAGCCGAGGGGGGTCTAATGAAAAACTGTTTTTT
cdr3_aa: CATSRGGSNEKLFF

clone_size: NA
v_call: TRBV25-1
j_call: TRBJ2-7
d_call: NA
cdr3_nt: TGTGCCAGCAGGACTTGGGAGCAGTACTTC
cdr3_aa: CASRTWEQYF

clone_size: NA
v_call: TRBV5-1
j_call: TRBJ2-3
d_call: NA
cdr3_nt: TGCGCCAGCAGCTTGGGCCCGAGCGGACCCGGGGATACGCAGTATTTT
cdr3_aa: CASSLGPSGPGDTQYF

clone_size: once
v_call: TRBV6-5
j_call: TRBJ1-5
d_call: NA
cdr3_nt: TGTGCCAGCAGTTACGGGAGCAATCAGCCCCAGCATTTT
cdr3_aa: CASSYGSNQPQHF

clone_size: NA
v_call: TRBV5-1
j_call: TRBJ1-2
d_call: TRBD1
cdr3_nt: TGCGCCAGCAGCCGACAGGGGGAGGGCTACACCTTC
cdr3_aa: CASSRQGEGYTF

clone_size: few
v_call: TRBV4-2
j_call: TRBJ2-3
d_call: NA
cdr3_nt: TGTGCCAGCAGCCAAGAATTCCGGGCCGCAGATACGCAGTATTTT
cdr3_aa: CASSQEFRAADTQYF

clone_size: NA
v_call: TRBV7-2
j_call: TRBJ2-3
d_call: TRBD1
cdr3_nt: TGTGCCAGCAGCTCCCGGGACAGAAACTCTAGCACAGATACGCAGTATTTT
cdr3_aa: CASSSRDRNSSTDTQYF

clone_size: NA
v_call: TRBV5-1
j_call: TRBJ2-3
d_call: TRBD2
cdr3_nt: TGCGCCAGCAGCTTGGGGGGACTAGCGGGCCGCACAGATACGCAGTATTTT
cdr3_aa: CASSLGGLAGRTDTQYF

clone_size: NA
v_call: TRBV28
j_call: TRBJ2-1
d_call: TRBD2
cdr3_nt: TGTGCCAGCAGTCCCGGGGGGGCGCTCCATGAGCAGTTCTTC
cdr3_aa: CASSPGGALHEQFF

clone_size: NA
v_call: TRBV12-5
j_call: TRBJ1-4
d_call: NA
cdr3_nt: TGTGCTAGTGGTTTGGTTCCTCGTGATGGGAACAGTCCTAATGAAAAACTGTTTTTT
cdr3_aa: CASGLVPRDGNSPNEKLFF

clone_size: NA
v_call: TRBV19
j_call: TRBJ1-1
d_call: TRBD1
cdr3_nt: TGTGCCAGCAGAGCGGGCAGGGGGTTGTCTCCTGAAGCTTTCTTT
cdr3_aa: CASRAGRGLSPEAFF

clone_size: NA
v_call: TRBV20-1
j_call: TRBJ1-2
d_call: NA
cdr3_nt: TGCAGTGCCGAGCCCAGGGGCTACACCTTC
cdr3_aa: CSAEPRGYTF

clone_size: NA
v_call: TRBV18
j_call: TRBJ1-2
d_call: NA
cdr3_nt: TGTGCCAGCTCACCAGGGGCCATCTATGGCTACACCTTC
cdr3_aa: CASSPGAIYGYTF

clone_size: NA
v_call: TRBV6-1
j_call: TRBJ1-6
d_call: NA
cdr3_nt: TGTGCCAGCAGCGGACAGCGGGTTAATTCACCCCTCCACTTT
cdr3_aa: CASSGQRVNSPLHF

clone_size: NA
v_call: TRBV9
j_call: TRBJ2-1
d_call: NA
cdr3_nt: TGTGCCAGCAGCGTAGGCGATGTAGTAGGTCACAATGAGCAGTTCTTC
cdr3_aa: CASSVGDVVGHNEQFF

clone_size: NA
v_call: TRBV6-1
j_call: TRBJ2-6
d_call: TRBD1
cdr3_nt: TGTGCCAGCAGTCCTTCGGGACAGGGCAACGTCCTGACTTTC
cdr3_aa: CASSPSGQGNVLTF

clone_size: NA
v_call: TRBV5-1
j_call: TRBJ1-2
d_call: NA
cdr3_nt: TGCGCCAGCAGACCGACAACAGATTTCGGCTACACCTTC
cdr3_aa: CASRPTTDFGYTF

clone_size: NA
v_call: TRBV7-3
j_call: TRBJ2-1
d_call: TRBD2
cdr3_nt: TGTGCCAGCAGCTTAACGACTAGCGGGGTCCTAGGGCAGTTCTTC
cdr3_aa: CASSLTTSGVLGQFF